A single sample is the source of the 28 T cell receptor beta chains below, sequenced in a study of T cell responses to AZD1222 COVID-19 vaccine. Data came from immunoSEQ multiplex PCR; TCRdb stores just in-frame clones and leaves some out. In the table there are approximately 77,000 clones, 92% of which are singletons. Source: peripheral blood, taken 28 days after the second AZD1222 dose. The receptors shown here come from an adult who received the AZD1222 COVID-19 vaccine.

This rearrangement joins TRBV5-1 to TRBJ2-7; 9 nucleotides agree with TRBD2. The CDR3 consists of 15 residues. The germline CDR1 and CDR2 sequences are SGHRS and YFSETQ. J gave up 0 bases and V 4 bases, and 5 bases lay outside the gene matches. The CDR3 nucleotides read TGCGCCAGCAGCCCAGGACTAGCGATCTCCTACGAGCAGTACTTC. Its protein product is CASSPGLAISYEQYF.

With regard to this clone: One end of the junction fails to match germline, which may point to a read error. The V call is TRBV19, the J call TRBJ2-7; D ambiguous. This CDR3 is built from 14 residues. CDR1 is LNHDA, CDR2 SQIVND, per germline (reference sequence). The CDR3 nucleotides read TGTGCCGGTAGTCCTGTGGCCGCGACCTACGAGCAGTACTTC. Encoded protein: CAGSPVAATYEQYF.

The rearrangement uses TRBV19 and TRBJ1-5; possibly TRBD1 for D (5 bases). The V gene's germline CDR1 is LNHDA and CDR2 SQIVND (reference sequence). V lost 3 bases and J 3 bases, leaving 12 bases between the germline ends. The CDR3 is made up of 15 amino acids. For the CDR3, the DNA is TGTGCCAGTAGTATGGGTGGAGGGGACAATCAGCCCCAGCATTTT. Protein product: CASSMGGGDNQPQHF.

This clone was seen just once. This chain links TRBV5-1 with TRBJ1-1, with TRBD1 as a possible D gene (6 bases). The CDR3 contains 14 residues. V lost 5 bases and J 5 bases, leaving 16 bases between the germline ends. CDR1 is SGHRS and CDR2 is YFSETQ in the germline V gene. In DNA form, the CDR3 reads TGCGCCAGCAGTCAATCGGGGGCTGGGACTGAAGCTTTCTTT. Translated: CASSQSGAGTEAFF.

The V call is TRBV27, the J call TRBJ2-7, with 10 bases matching TRBD1. This CDR3 region has 14 residues. CDR1 is MNHEY, CDR2 SMNVEV, per germline (reference sequence). J lost 7 bases, V lost 10 bases, and 13 bases had no gene match. As DNA, the CDR3 is TGTGCCACTTTATCCGGGACAGGGGTTGAAGAGCAGTACTTC. It is translated as CATLSGTGVEEQYF.

This sequence joins TRBV18 and TRBJ1-6; D is ambiguous. V lost 3 bases and J lost 0, with 6 bases in between. CDR3 length: 15 amino acids. From germline, CDR1 is KGHSH and CDR2 LQKENI. Written as DNA, the CDR3 is TGTGCCAGCTCACCGAGGAGCTCCTATAATTCACCCCTCCACTTT. This sequence encodes CASSPRSSYNSPLHF.

DNA of the CDR3: TGTGCCAGCAGCCAGCTTACAGGGCGTTCTTTTCATGGCTACACCTTC. This sequence encodes CASSQLTGRSFHGYTF. The V and J genes are TRBV14 and TRBJ1-2, with a tentative D call TRBD1 (6 bases). This CDR3 comprises 16 residues. Germline lookup yields CDR1 SGHDN and CDR2 FVKESK. Trimming left V 3 bases short and J 6 bases short, with 20 bases between.

V gene TRBV2 combines with J gene TRBJ1-4; 8 positions agree with TRBD1. Germline V lookup: CDR1 SNHLY, CDR2 FYNNEI. V was pared by 6 bases and J by 7 bases, with 4 bases of the junction left unmatched. This CDR3 is built from 13 residues. The CDR3 DNA is TGTGCCAGCAGGGCACAGGGGGTTGAAAAACTGTTTTTT. Translating it yields CASRAQGVEKLFF.

The gene calls are TRBV19 and TRBJ1-1; weak D call: TRBD1 (6 bases). Germline lookup yields CDR1 LNHDA and CDR2 SQIVND (reference sequence). Between the trimmed V and J ends, which lost 6 bases and 3 bases, there was a span of 14 bases. The CDR3 sequence is 14 residues long. The CDR3 protein is CASRPITGHTEAFF. DNA of the CDR3: TGTGCCAGTAGACCCATCACAGGGCACACTGAAGCTTTCTTT.

The CDR3 DNA sequence: TGTGCCAGCAGCTCCGGCAGGAACTATGGCTACACCTTC. The encoded protein is CASSSGRNYGYTF. This chain links TRBV5-4 with TRBJ1-2; D ambiguous. Trimming pared 3 bases from V and 2 bases from J, leaving 8 bases between. The CDR3 is made up of 13 amino acids. Germline-derived CDR1 and CDR2 are SGHNT and YYREEE (reference sequence).

The J gene is TRBJ2-5, the V gene TRBV5-6; 7 bases agree with TRBD1. Germline CDR1 reads SGHDT; CDR2 reads YYEEEE. The CDR3 runs to 19 residues. V lost 4 bases, J lost 4 bases, and 22 bases stayed unmatched. In DNA, the CDR3 is TGTGCCAGCAGCCTCCCTCAAACGCTAGGGGGCGAGGAGGCAGAGACCCAGTACTTC. As protein: CASSLPQTLGGEEAETQYF.

This clone appeared once. V usage is TRBV5-5 and J usage is TRBJ2-3; no clear D gene. Germline CDR1 reads SGHKS; CDR2 reads YYEKEE (reference sequence). The CDR3 loop spans 15 amino acids. The V end was cut by 1 base, the J end by 0 bases, with 9 bases between. CDR3 DNA: TGTGCCAGCAGCTTGAGGGAATCTAGCACAGATACGCAGTATTTT. This sequence encodes CASSLRESSTDTQYF.

The genes are TRBV7-2 and TRBJ2-1; possible D gene TRBD1, 5 bases. CDR1 and CDR2 from the germline V gene are SGHTA and FQGNSA. The CDR3 totals 15 residues. Trimming pared 4 bases from V and 6 bases from J, leaving 16 bases between. CDR3 amino acids: CASSSPSWQGNEQFF. CDR3 nucleotide sequence: TGTGCCAGCAGCTCCCCATCTTGGCAGGGCAATGAGCAGTTCTTC.

V usage is TRBV10-1 and J usage is TRBJ1-4; the D is unclear. The CDR3 loop spans 14 amino acids. Germline CDR1 WNHNN, CDR2 SYGVQD (reference sequence). The V and J ends lost 0 bases and 7 bases respectively, with 9 bases between them. Here the CDR3 reads CASSESAVTEKLFF. In DNA, the CDR3 is TGCGCCAGCAGTGAGTCGGCCGTGACTGAAAAACTGTTTTTT.

Only one count was recorded for this clone. The rearrangement joins TRBV7-3 to TRBJ2-7; D not resolved. The CDR3 runs 15 residues. CDR1 is SGHTA, CDR2 FQGTGA, per germline. Trimming shortened V by 3 bases and J by 0 bases, and 12 bases separated the two germline ends. The CDR3 reads CASSLDAAPSYEQYF. CDR3 nucleotides: TGTGCCAGCAGCTTGGATGCCGCGCCCTCCTACGAGCAGTACTTC. Together with reference TRBV7-3 and TRBJ2-7, the CDR3 gives the full variable domain: GAGVSQTPSNKVTEKGKYVELRCDPISGHTALYWYRQSLGQGPEFLIYFQGTGAADDSGLPNDRFFAVRPEGSVSTLKIQRTERGDSAVYLCASSLDAAPSYEQYFGPGTRLTVT.

The genes are TRBV10-3 and TRBJ1-1, with a weak D call TRBD1 (5 bases). Per the germline V gene, CDR1 is ENHRY and CDR2 is SYGVKD. There are 13 residues in the CDR3. V lost 8 bases, J lost 1 base, and 11 bases lay in between. In nucleotides, the CDR3 is TGTGCCATCGTCGGGACGGAGAACACTGAAGCTTTCTTT. Protein product: CAIVGTENTEAFF.

This chain links TRBV5-1 with TRBJ1-2; 8 bases agree with TRBD1. Germline-derived CDR1 and CDR2 are SGHRS and YFSETQ. The CDR3 consists of 15 residues. The trim removed 4 bases at V and 4 bases at J, leaving 9 bases unmatched. Written as DNA, the CDR3 is TGCGCCAGCAGCGGGTCAGGGGGCACCCTCTATGGCTACACCTTC. Protein sequence: CASSGSGGTLYGYTF.

The chain is built from TRBV19 and TRBJ1-1; D unresolved. The V end was cut by 3 bases, the J end by 6 bases, with 8 bases between. The CDR3 contains 12 residues. In germline, CDR1 is LNHDA, CDR2 SQIVND (reference sequence). The CDR3 DNA sequence: TGTGCCAGTAGTATTCGCGGGTCTGAAGCTTTCTTT. Translating gives CASSIRGSEAFF. The full variable domain, completed using reference TRBV19 and TRBJ1-1, is DGGITQSPKYLFRKEGQNVTLSCEQNLNHDAMYWYRQDPGQGLRLIYYSQIVNDFQKGDIAEGYSVSREKKESFPLTVTSAQKNPTAFYLCASSIRGSEAFFGQGTRLTVV.

This clone was detected once. The chain employs TRBV5-6 and TRBJ2-7, with 7 bases identical to TRBD2. CDR1 SGHDT and CDR2 YYEEEE come from the germline V gene. With V trimmed by 4 bases and J by 0 bases, 4 bases remained unmatched. The CDR3 totals 14 residues. CDR3 amino acids: CASSLGGSSYEQYF. The CDR3 DNA follows: TGTGCCAGCAGCCTGGGGGGGAGCTCCTACGAGCAGTACTTC.

The rearrangement joins TRBV28 to TRBJ1-4; D is ambiguous. Trimming stripped 6 bases from V and 4 bases from J, with 12 bases between. There are 14 residues in the CDR3. Germline assignment: CDR1 MDHEN and CDR2 SYDVKM. The DNA of the CDR3 is TGTGCCAGCAGGATCGACACTTTTAATGAAAAACTGTTTTTT. Its protein is CASRIDTFNEKLFF.

This clone was observed a handful of times. V usage is TRBV7-8 and J usage is TRBJ1-2, with 7 bases identical to TRBD1. Germline V gene lookup returns CDR1 SGHVS and CDR2 FQNEAQ. The CDR3 runs to 14 residues. J lost 4 bases, V lost 5 bases, and 7 bases had no gene match. CDR3 sequence: CASSPRQGGYGYTF. The DNA for the CDR3 is TGTGCCAGCAGCCCGAGACAGGGAGGCTATGGCTACACCTTC.

V and J are TRBV18 and TRBJ2-7, with 8 bases fitting TRBD1. Unmatched junction bases numbered 3, after V lost 2 bases and J lost 6 bases. The CDR3 length is 13 residues. Germline values: CDR1 KGHSH, CDR2 LQKENI. The CDR3 region is CASSPIQGAEQYF. DNA for the CDR3: TGTGCCAGCTCACCAATCCAGGGGGCCGAGCAGTACTTC.

This chain links TRBV5-6 with TRBJ1-5, with 10 bases matching TRBD1. The CDR3 covers 16 residues. Germline V gives CDR1 SGHDT, CDR2 YYEEEE. V lost 4 bases to trimming and J lost 5 bases; unmatched junction nucleotides: 9. In nucleotides, the CDR3 is TGTGCCAGCAGCAATGGACAGGGGGTATATGATCAGCCCCAGCATTTT. Protein sequence: CASSNGQGVYDQPQHF.

The V and J genes are TRBV9 and TRBJ2-3; 11 bases line up with TRBD2. V trimming: 4 bases; J trimming: 0 bases; junction bases outside the gene matches: 4. Looked up from germline, CDR1 is SGDLS and CDR2 is YYNGEE. CDR3 size: 16 residues. Here the CDR3 DNA reads TGTGCCAGCAGCACCAGGACTAGCGGGAGCACAGATACGCAGTATTTT. Translating gives CASSTRTSGSTDTQYF. The full variable domain, completed using reference TRBV9 and TRBJ2-3, is DSGVTQTPKHLITATGQRVTLRCSPRSGDLSVYWYQQSLDQGLQFLIQYYNGEERAKGNILERFSAQQFPDLHSELNLSSLELGDSALYFCASSTRTSGSTDTQYFGPGTRLTVL.

This chain links TRBV18 with TRBJ1-5, with D possibly matching TRBD1 (5 bases). Germline loops: CDR1 KGHSH, CDR2 LQKENI. V lost 3 bases and J 5 bases, leaving 14 bases between the germline ends. The CDR3 sequence is 15 residues long. For the CDR3, the DNA is TGTGCCAGCTCACCTCTTAGGGGTCAGGATCAGCCCCAGCATTTT. Translation: CASSPLRGQDQPQHF. The whole variable domain, remainder taken from reference TRBV18 and TRBJ1-5, is NAGVMQNPRHLVRRRGQEARLRCSPMKGHSHVYWYRQLPEEGLKFMVYLQKENIIDESGMPKERFSAEFPKEGPSILRIQQVVRGDSAAYFCASSPLRGQDQPQHFGDGTRLSIL.

The chain links TRBV7-9 to TRBJ1-4; the D is unclear. Per germline, CDR1 SEHNR and CDR2 FQNEAQ (reference sequence). This CDR3 has 13 residues. V shed 7 bases and J shed 4 bases, with 10 bases lying between them. The CDR3 DNA reads as TGTGCCAGCAACTTGGACGGTAATGAAAAACTGTTTTTT. This codes for CASNLDGNEKLFF.

This chain connects TRBV5-1 to TRBJ2-1; 10 bases are shared with TRBD2. CDR1 is SGHRS, CDR2 YFSETQ, per germline. The junction had 7 bases not matched to a gene; V was cut back by 3 bases and J by 7 bases. This CDR3 is 15 amino acids long. The CDR3 nucleotides are TGCGCCAGCAGCTCTCGACTAGCGGGCGGGAATGAGCAGTTCTTC. Protein: CASSSRLAGGNEQFF.

The chain couples TRBV29-1 to TRBJ1-1; D uncertain. The CDR3 runs 11 residues. V was trimmed by 4 bases and J by 6 bases, leaving 9 bases between them. Germline V gives CDR1 SQVTM, CDR2 ANQGSEA. In nucleotides, the CDR3 is TGCAGCGTTGGGTGGGGATCTGAAGCTTTCTTT. Translating gives CSVGWGSEAFF.